This TCR beta chain was sequenced for a study of read filtering for tumor transcriptome and immune sequencing. Overall study context: By R-ISS, stages I, II and III held about 8, 17 and 7 patients.

Study outcomes and limitations: Approximately 80% of IR-seq clonotypes had one read, totaling around 3.4% of reads; RNA-seq: around 70% and 40%. Correlation between methods rose after single-read clonotypes were removed. The CD138-negative fraction was mixed bone marrow immune cells, not pure T cells.

Notes on this clonotype: Its antigen is currently unknown. A read error may explain this, as a much larger clone is one base away.

From approximately 430 ng of RNA, a library with molecular barcoded alpha/delta and beta/gamma adaptors was made. One entry per CDR3 protein results from TCRdb running MiXCR on the reads. The sample comprises tens of thousands of distinct CDR3 sequences, about a fifth of which are singletons, and over 13% rests with the top ten. This CDR3 spans 15 amino acids. Germline values: CDR1 SGHAT, CDR2 FQNNGV. V was clipped by 4 bases and J by 8 bases; unmatched bases: 11. This clonotype was obtained from a donor older than 35 with multiple myeloma. What was sequenced was a population of CD138-negative cells sorted from bone marrow. The rearrangement links TRBV11-2 to TRBJ2-1; 7 bases match TRBD2. The CDR3 DNA reads TGTGCCAGCAGCTCCGGACTAGTGGGGTCCGATGAGCAGTTCTTC. It translates to CASSSGLVGSDEQFF.